Below, 11 T cell receptor beta chains from the same sample are listed, as sequenced in a study of CD8 T cells in Susac syndrome. Reverse transcription used about 0.45 to 1 ug RNA and random hexamers. TCRdb itself ran the immunoSEQ multiplex PCR reads through MiXCR, one entry per CDR3 protein. This sample has about 120,000 distinct CDR3 sequences, with approximately 96% found just once. Sequenced material: CD4+ T cells from PBMCs. The receptor source for this set is a human donor with Susac syndrome.

The chain joins TRBV29-1 to TRBJ2-5, with 7 nucleotides matching TRBD2. Looked up from germline, CDR1 is SQVTM and CDR2 is ANQGSEA. The CDR3 totals 13 residues. Trimming at V came to 3 bases and at J to 9 bases, leaving 10 bases not matched to a gene. The CDR3 DNA sequence: TGCAGCGTTGACCATCCAGCGGGGAGGTCCCAGTACTTC. Residues: CSVDHPAGRSQYF. Looking up the rest from reference TRBV29-1 and TRBJ2-5 gives the full variable domain: SAVISQKPSRDICQRGTSLTIQCQVDSQVTMMFWYRQQPGQSLTLIATANQGSEATYESGFVIDKFPISRPNLTFSTLTVSNMSPEDSSIYLCSVDHPAGRSQYFGPGTRLLVL.

The genes are TRBV24-1 and TRBJ1-2; D ambiguous. Trimming stripped 7 bases from V and 4 bases from J, with 12 bases between. Germline CDR1 and CDR2: KGHDR and SFDVKD. This CDR3 region has 13 residues. The CDR3 here is CATSSGLGYGYTF. CDR3 nucleotides: TGTGCCACCAGCTCGGGCTTGGGCTATGGCTACACCTTC.

The chain links TRBV3-1 to TRBJ2-5; 7 bases line up with TRBD2. J was trimmed by 3 bases and V by 1 base; bases with no gene match: 5. Germline V gene lookup returns CDR1 LGHDT and CDR2 YNNKEL (reference sequence). The CDR3 runs to 15 residues. The CDR3: CASSQGLSGEETQYF. CDR3 DNA sequence: TGTGCCAGCAGCCAAGGACTAAGCGGGGAAGAGACCCAGTACTTC.

This chain joins TRBV9 and TRBJ2-3, with unresolved D. From germline, CDR1 is SGDLS and CDR2 YYNGEE. This CDR3 region has 13 residues. V shed 0 bases and J shed 4 bases, with 6 bases lying between them. CDR3 in amino acids: CASSVGFPDTQYF. DNA of the CDR3: TGTGCCAGCAGCGTAGGATTCCCAGATACGCAGTATTTT.

V is TRBV30 and J is TRBJ2-1; D call uncertain. The CDR3 spans 14 residues. Germline CDR1 is GTSNPN and CDR2 is SVGIG (reference sequence). Deletions cut 7 bases from V and 2 bases from J, with 15 bases between. CDR3 amino acids: CASPRAETYNEQFF. DNA for the CDR3: TGTGCCTCTCCCCGGGCAGAGACCTACAATGAGCAGTTCTTC.

This clonotype was observed once. This chain links TRBV7-2 with TRBJ2-7; tentatively, D is TRBD1 (6 bases). The V gene's germline CDR1 is SGHTA and CDR2 FQGNSA. V was trimmed by 3 bases and J by 3 bases, leaving 9 bases between them. The CDR3 sequence is 13 residues long. CDR3 sequence: CASSLAGDYEQYF. The CDR3 DNA reads TGTGCCAGCAGCTTGGCAGGGGACTACGAGCAGTACTTC.

This sequence joins TRBV10-3 and TRBJ2-5, with D uncertain. V lost 7 bases to trimming and J lost 4 bases, with 10 bases between them. Germline CDR1 ENHRY, CDR2 SYGVKD. The CDR3 spans 12 residues. The CDR3 DNA reads as TGTGCCATCAAGGGTATAGGAGAGACCCAGTACTTC. It is translated as CAIKGIGETQYF.

This clonotype was detected only a few times. The rearrangement uses TRBV6-5 and TRBJ2-6; perhaps TRBD1 as D (5 bases). Trimming cost V 9 bases and J 0 bases, with 12 bases left between them. This CDR3 is built from 15 residues. CDR1 and CDR2 from the germline V gene are MNHEY and SVGAGI. Here the CDR3 reads CASSRQSSGANVLTF. CDR3 nucleotides: TGTGCCAGTTCTCGACAGTCCTCTGGGGCCAACGTCCTGACTTTC.

This chain connects TRBV4-3 to TRBJ2-5; 8 bases fit TRBD2. Losses at the gene ends were 1 base for V and 2 bases for J; bases not matched to a gene: 12. The CDR3 has 18 residues. From germline, CDR1 is LGHNA and CDR2 YSLEER. CDR3 protein: CASSQGGSAGVYQETQYF. Here the CDR3 DNA reads TGCGCCAGCAGCCAAGGAGGGTCAGCGGGAGTATATCAAGAGACCCAGTACTTC.

The V gene is TRBV28, the J gene TRBJ2-7; D is perhaps TRBD1 (8 bases). V shed 3 bases and J shed 5 bases, with 23 bases lying between them. CDR3 length: 17 residues. Germline CDR1 and CDR2: MDHEN and SYDVKM. The CDR3 loop reads CASSFSTREDRVHEQYF. CDR3 coding DNA: TGTGCCAGCAGTTTTAGCACCCGGGAGGACAGGGTCCACGAGCAGTACTTC.

The chain couples TRBV6-5 to TRBJ1-2, with TRBD1 identical over 11 bases. The CDR3 spans 15 residues. Unmatched junction bases numbered 5, after V lost 5 bases and J lost 3 bases. Per germline, CDR1 MNHEY and CDR2 SVGAGI. CDR3 nucleotide sequence: TGTGCCAGCAGTCCAAGGACAGGGGGCGACTATGGCTACACCTTC. Encoded protein: CASSPRTGGDYGYTF.